This TCR beta chain was identified during a study of identical twins. TCRdb redid the calling of the 5' RACE reads with MiXCR, one entry per CDR3 protein. This repertoire shows 450,000 or so distinct CDR3 sequences, approximately 15% found once; its top ten account for roughly 0.56%. Trimming removed 1 base at V and 0 bases at J, with 16 bases between. The CDR3 loop spans 17 amino acids. Germline V gene data show CDR1 as LNHNV and CDR2 as YYDKDF (reference sequence). The table lists this clonotype with a few counts. These records were also assigned to another study, of yellow fever vaccine responses in identical twins.

This TCR derives from a woman younger than 30 in good health. Sequences were obtained from CD4+ T cells sorted from blood. This chain connects TRBV15 to TRBJ2-7; D not certain. The CDR3: CATSRGSMGLSSYEQYF. The CDR3 DNA follows: TGTGCCACCAGCAGAGGTTCTATGGGGTTGAGCTCCTACGAGCAGTACTTC.